This entry lists 14 T cell receptor beta chains sequenced from one sample in a study of cytomegalovirus exposure and HLA in healthy donors. It was with 60 Vbeta and 13 Jbeta primers that the PCR ran. Sequencing was performed with immunoSEQ multiplex PCR; in TCRdb, only in-frame clones are kept and a portion is missing. The data show about 150,000 clones, with more than 60% seen just once and approximately 1.4% held by the top ten. The sequenced sample consisted of PBMCs. The receptor set was obtained from a woman younger than 45 in good health and CMV-seronegative.

This clone was found a few times. V is TRBV7-9 and J is TRBJ1-1; 11 bases agree with TRBD1. CDR1 is SEHNR and CDR2 is FQNEAQ in the germline V gene (reference sequence). The CDR3 runs to 19 residues. Trimming cost V 1 base and J 3 bases; bases outside gene matches: 13. The CDR3 DNA reads as TGTGCCAGCAGCTTAGGGGAATGGGGACAGGGGGAAGGATACACTGAAGCTTTCTTT. Protein sequence: CASSLGEWGQGEGYTEAFF.

The chain combines TRBV7-2 with TRBJ1-5; 7 nucleotides match TRBD1. The CDR3 covers 13 residues. Germline assignment: CDR1 SGHTA and CDR2 FQGNSA. The V gene end was trimmed by 3 bases and the J gene end by 6 bases; junction bases not matched to a gene: 2. CDR3 sequence: CASSFDRAQPQHF. CDR3 bases: TGTGCCAGCAGCTTCGACAGGGCTCAGCCCCAGCATTTT.

V gene TRBV30 combines with J gene TRBJ1-6, with a possible D match to TRBD1 (6 bases). This CDR3 comprises 13 residues. The germline gives CDR1 GTSNPN, CDR2 SVGIG (reference sequence). Trimming took 1 base from V and 7 from J, leaving 8 bases between them. CDR3 in DNA: TGTGCCTGGAGTGACAGGGTGAATTCACCCCTCCACTTT. This translates into CAWSDRVNSPLHF.

V is TRBV19 and J is TRBJ1-5; 11 positions match TRBD1. The CDR3 is 14 residues long. Germline CDR1 LNHDA, CDR2 SQIVND (reference sequence). The trim removed 4 bases at V and 9 bases at J, leaving 5 bases unmatched. The CDR3 loop is CASSRGTGGSPQHF. CDR3 bases: TGTGCCAGTAGTAGGGGGACAGGGGGGTCGCCCCAGCATTTT. Drawing the rest from reference TRBV19 and TRBJ1-5, the complete variable domain is DGGITQSPKYLFRKEGQNVTLSCEQNLNHDAMYWYRQDPGQGLRLIYYSQIVNDFQKGDIAEGYSVSREKKESFPLTVTSAQKNPTAFYLCASSRGTGGSPQHFGDGTRLSIL.

The rearrangement uses TRBV6-6 and TRBJ1-2, with a possible D match to TRBD1 (5 bases). This CDR3 is built from 15 residues. The germline V gene encodes CDR1 MNHNY and CDR2 SVGAGI (reference sequence). The V gene lost 2 bases and the J gene lost 4 bases, with 14 bases spanning the gap. The CDR3 is CASSYRPDSSYGYTF. The CDR3 DNA is TGTGCCAGCAGTTACCGCCCCGACAGTTCCTATGGCTACACCTTC.

A remark on this clone: At one of its ends the junction is not consistent with the germline gene, which may arise from a read error. The rearrangement joins TRBV7-7 to TRBJ2-5; 8 positions match TRBD1. Germline CDR1 reads SSHAT; CDR2 reads FNYEAQ (reference sequence). The CDR3 runs 13 residues. CDR3: CASSFGTGETQYF. DNA for the CDR3: TGTGCTAGCAGCTTCGGGACAGGAGAGACCCAGTACTTC.

The rearrangement links TRBV30 to TRBJ2-7, with D possibly being TRBD2 (5 bases). There are 13 residues in the CDR3. V gave up 3 bases and J gave up 6 bases, with 15 bases separating them. Germline V gene lookup returns CDR1 GTSNPN and CDR2 SVGIG (reference sequence). This chain's CDR3 is CAWSPGELGEQYF. The CDR3 region has the DNA TGTGCCTGGAGCCCTGGGGAGCTCGGCGAGCAGTACTTC.

CDR3 protein: CASSTPGQAHSGNTIYF. CDR3 coding DNA: TGTGCCAGCAGCACGCCGGGACAGGCTCACTCTGGAAACACCATATATTTT. V is TRBV9 and J is TRBJ1-3; 8 bases match TRBD1. Unmatched junction bases numbered 9, after V lost 4 bases and J lost 0 bases. The CDR3 consists of 17 residues. Germline values: CDR1 SGDLS, CDR2 YYNGEE.

The chain carries TRBV30 and TRBJ1-2; a weak D match, TRBD1 (6 bases). The CDR3 is 13 amino acids. CDR1 and CDR2 (germline): GTSNPN, SVGIG (reference sequence). Trimming shortened V by 0 bases and J by 6 bases, and 11 bases separated the two germline ends. For the CDR3, the DNA is TGTGCCTGGAGTGTAGTGGCAGGGGATGGCTACACCTTC. Translated: CAWSVVAGDGYTF.

This chain uses TRBV19 with TRBJ1-2; unclear D gene. The CDR3 runs to 14 residues. Germline lookup yields CDR1 LNHDA and CDR2 SQIVND (reference sequence). V was shortened by 3 bases and J by 3 bases, with 11 bases between the two germline ends. DNA of the CDR3: TGTGCCAGTAGTATCTCAGGTTCACACTATGGCTACACCTTC. This codes for CASSISGSHYGYTF. The variable domain in full, completed from reference TRBV19 and TRBJ1-2, reads DGGITQSPKYLFRKEGQNVTLSCEQNLNHDAMYWYRQDPGQGLRLIYYSQIVNDFQKGDIAEGYSVSREKKESFPLTVTSAQKNPTAFYLCASSISGSHYGYTFGSGTRLTVV.

This chain uses TRBV9 with TRBJ2-1; 9 nucleotides line up with TRBD1. The J segment lost 4 bases and the V segment lost 0 bases, leaving 2 bases of the junction unmatched. This CDR3 has 15 amino acids. CDR1 is SGDLS and CDR2 is YYNGEE in the germline V gene. The CDR3 protein is CASSVAGTGYNEQFF. DNA for the CDR3: TGTGCCAGCAGCGTAGCTGGGACAGGGTACAATGAGCAGTTCTTC. Drawing the rest from reference TRBV9 and TRBJ2-1, the complete variable domain is DSGVTQTPKHLITATGQRVTLRCSPRSGDLSVYWYQQSLDQGLQFLIQYYNGEERAKGNILERFSAQQFPDLHSELNLSSLELGDSALYFCASSVAGTGYNEQFFGPGTRLTVL.

The chain carries TRBV5-1 and TRBJ2-2; 13 positions agree with TRBD2. V dropped 4 bases and J dropped 3; count of bases not matched to a gene: 6. The CDR3 sequence is 17 residues long. Germline loops: CDR1 SGHRS, CDR2 YFSETQ. The CDR3 DNA is TGCGCCAGCAGCGACGGACTAGCGGGGGAATACACCGGGGAGCTGTTTTTT. Amino acid sequence: CASSDGLAGEYTGELFF.

The chain's CDR3 is CASSPRSTGDSGANVLTF. In DNA, the CDR3 is TGTGCCAGCAGCCCTCGCTCTACAGGGGACTCTGGGGCCAACGTCCTGACTTTC. This chain connects TRBV27 to TRBJ2-6; TRBD1 aligns across 7 bases. The CDR3 contains 18 residues. CDR1 MNHEY and CDR2 SMNVEV come from the germline V gene (reference sequence). Unmatched junction bases numbered 11, after V lost 6 bases and J lost 0 bases.

Only a few counts were recorded for this clone. The chain uses TRBV27 and TRBJ1-1; D remains ambiguous. The germline V and J ends were trimmed by 5 bases and 4 bases, with 14 bases remaining between them. Germline V lookup: CDR1 MNHEY, CDR2 SMNVEV (reference sequence). The CDR3 is 14 amino acids. CDR3: CASSLRVGITEAFF. CDR3 bases: TGTGCCAGCAGTCTACGGGTTGGTATCACTGAAGCTTTCTTT.